This T cell receptor beta chain was recovered during a study of T cells expressing NK-cell markers. Overall study context: Repertoire data for TCR beta were derived from sorted T cells (CD3+CD56+NKG2C+, CD3+CD56+NKG2C- and CD3+CD56-NKG2C+). Study observations and caveats: For about 6 donors, the dominant NKG2C+ clonotypes made up about 1.0-7.0% of their CD8+ T cells. Several donors likewise had their CD3+CD56-NKG2C+ fraction led by these clonotypes.

Germline V gives CDR1 DFQATT, CDR2 SNEGSKA (reference sequence). The CDR3 is 11 residues long. TCRdb reprocessed the 5' RACE reads and stores each CDR3 protein as one record, lacking DNA. This table lists roughly 180,000 distinct CDR3 sequences. Regarding this clonotype: Its target is not known.

The rearrangement uses TRBV20-1 and TRBJ2-3. Sequenced sample: blood T cells: a sorted CD56 or NKG2C T cell subset, CD4+ or CD8+ T cells, or bulk PBMC T cells (not recorded which). This TCR was sampled from a man aged 18 to 69 in good health. CDR3 in amino acids: CSARLIDTQYF.